This TCR beta chain comes out of a study of blood T cells in healthy people across ages. About the study: Roughly one uniquely barcoded beta molecule per two T cells was captured. Study-level points and caveats: Long-lived donors had more naive CD4+ cells and higher diversity than aged donors. The unsorted PBMCs prevented any conclusive comparison of naive versus antigen-experienced cells.

Peripheral blood was drawn, approximately 10 milliliters per donor. Next came a second PCR, run for about 7 to 12 cycles, which used a sample-barcoded 5' primer along with a J-beta primer mix. MiXCR was run by TCRdb on the 5' RACE reads, yielding one entry per CDR3 protein. Here the sample spans about 730,000 distinct CDR3 sequences, roughly 43% being singletons. The CDR3 length is 13 residues. V was cut by 5 bases and J by 5 bases, with 10 bases left in between. Per germline, CDR1 MNHNS and CDR2 SASEGT. Of note for this clonotype: What it recognizes is unknown.

The sequencing sample was made of blood. V gene TRBV6-1 combines with J gene TRBJ2-1; D gene ambiguous. The TCR originated in a woman aged 55-70 years in good health. The CDR3 sequence is CASSIYSNNEQFF. DNA of the CDR3: TGTGCCAGCAGTATTTACAGCAACAATGAGCAGTTCTTC.